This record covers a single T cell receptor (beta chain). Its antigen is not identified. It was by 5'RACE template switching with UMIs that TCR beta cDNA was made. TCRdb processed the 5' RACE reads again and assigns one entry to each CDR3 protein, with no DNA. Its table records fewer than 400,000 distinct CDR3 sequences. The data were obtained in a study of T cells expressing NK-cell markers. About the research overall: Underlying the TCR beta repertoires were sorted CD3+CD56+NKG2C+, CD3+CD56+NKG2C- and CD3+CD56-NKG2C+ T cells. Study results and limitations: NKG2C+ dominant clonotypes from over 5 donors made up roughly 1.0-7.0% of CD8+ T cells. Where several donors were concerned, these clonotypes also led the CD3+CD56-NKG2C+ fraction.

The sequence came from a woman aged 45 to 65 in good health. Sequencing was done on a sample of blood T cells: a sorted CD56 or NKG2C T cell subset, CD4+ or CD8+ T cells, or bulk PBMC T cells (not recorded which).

The CDR3 protein is CSASVPQNNEQFF. The J gene is TRBJ2-1, the V gene TRBV20-1. Germline CDR1 and CDR2: DFQATT and SNEGSKA (reference sequence). The CDR3 spans 13 residues.